The rows below give T cell receptor beta chains drawn from one sample of a study of vaccination and CD4 T cells after COVID-19. Their antigens remain unidentified. One entry per CDR3 protein, called by TCRdb with MiXCR from the PCR reads. Of fewer than 20,000 distinct CDR3 sequences in the sample, around 45% are singletons; the top ten hold about 4%. This specimen consisted of CD4+ T cells from blood, cultured in vitro, obtained before SARS-CoV-2 vaccination. Receptors were obtained from a human donor who had recovered from COVID-19. CDR3s include the opening cysteine and the closing phenylalanine or tryptophan. Clone size is stated in some rows and not others, as once, few, many or a class when expanded.

J gene,V gene,clone size,CDR3 protein
TRBJ2-2,TRBV4-2,NA,CASSSYSYTGELFF
TRBJ1-2,TRBV6-2/TRBV6-3,NA,CASSYPSRGSASYGYTF
TRBJ1-1,TRBV10-1,NA,CASSYDRDTEAFF
TRBJ1-5,TRBV6-2/TRBV6-3,NA,CASKLGQGNQPQHF
TRBJ2-6,TRBV19,NA,CASSIDRVRQGAAGANVLTF
TRBJ1-4,TRBV6-1,NA,CASSHGGRTQTNEKLFF
TRBJ2-3,TRBV20-1,NA,CSARDFGTDTQYF
TRBJ1-6,TRBV20-1,NA,CSARVPGTEVYSPLHF
TRBJ1-5,TRBV20-1,NA,CSARLSSGGNQPQHF
TRBJ1-2,TRBV25-1,NA,CASSVQGFNYGYTF
TRBJ1-2,TRBV27,NA,CASSRDGPQNYGYTF
TRBJ2-2,TRBV28,once,CASSLWVLAGGPGELFF
TRBJ1-2,TRBV2,NA,CAGSEDQGPGLNYGYTF
TRBJ1-5,TRBV19,few,CASSIGRPLSNQPQHF
TRBJ2-3,TRBV7-2,NA,CASSVASDTQYF
TRBJ2-1,TRBV20-1,NA,CSALEGGSQSYNEQFF
TRBJ2-2,TRBV19,NA,CASLSEKSGAVTGELFF
TRBJ2-7,TRBV20-1,NA,CSATRGTGVSYEQYF
TRBJ1-2,TRBV7-9,once,CASSLGAEGPYGYTF
TRBJ1-1,TRBV6-4,NA,CASSDSDRGTEAFF
TRBJ1-2,TRBV30,NA,CACESIGYTF
TRBJ1-6,TRBV27,few,CASSLSLSSYNSPLHF
TRBJ1-2,TRBV19,few,CASSQYGYTF
TRBJ2-5,TRBV6-1,once,CASSIAGRETQYF
TRBJ1-1,TRBV6-1,NA,CASSRTGDKDEAFF
TRBJ1-5,TRBV10-2,NA,CASSESGHRNQPQHF
TRBJ1-2,TRBV20-1,few,CSASQGALGYTF
TRBJ1-2,TRBV6-5,NA,CASSYSRGRVGDGYTF
TRBJ2-3,TRBV7-9,few,CASSFPQGAGGLTDTQYF
TRBJ2-5,TRBV20-1,NA,CSARRLAGVETQYF
TRBJ1-1,TRBV7-9,medium-sized,CASSQGASGDTEAFF
TRBJ1-5,TRBV6-5,few,CASSYSQFGQPQHF
TRBJ2-7,TRBV11-1,NA,CASSLQALPSEQYF
TRBJ1-5,TRBV23-1,NA,CASSQSSAGGVYQPQHF
TRBJ2-1,TRBV7-2,NA,CASSLSEGSYNEQFF
TRBJ1-2,TRBV24-1,NA,CATSEGGQDGANYGYTF
TRBJ1-1,TRBV7-9,NA,CASTPEGSEAFF
TRBJ1-4,TRBV20-1,NA,CSASAGGGTNEKLFF
TRBJ2-1,TRBV20-1,NA,CSAPWGAYNEQFF
TRBJ2-1,TRBV6-5,few,CASSYSPPGRFNEQFF
TRBJ1-1,TRBV20-1,NA,CSATGDRMNTEAFF
TRBJ2-3,TRBV20-1,few,CSARDYRTDTQYF
TRBJ2-7,TRBV28,NA,CASSFDWQGLSYEQYF
TRBJ2-7,TRBV7-2,once,CASSPERNSYEQYF
TRBJ2-7,TRBV15,NA,CATSRSAVSSYEQYF
TRBJ2-5,TRBV6-2/TRBV6-3,few,CASSGRRETQYF
TRBJ2-7,TRBV30,NA,CAWRARRIYEQYF
TRBJ1-5,TRBV19,NA,CASNGGGGPRNQPQHF
TRBJ1-6,TRBV7-2,few,CASSPRTGTGGNHNSPLHF
TRBJ2-3,TRBV20-1,few,CSAMGIKPEGTDTQYF
TRBJ1-2,TRBV5-4,NA,CASSLGTYNYGYTF
TRBJ2-3,TRBV6-1,few,CASAKPDYTDTQYF
TRBJ2-5,TRBV19,NA,CASSGTGLETQYF
TRBJ2-1,TRBV6-1,few,CASRALNSGISNEQFF
TRBJ2-7,TRBV20-1,NA,CSARDLGRGHEQYF